Listed below are T cell receptor beta chains from one sample, sequenced in a study of CD8+ T cells in alopecia areata. Profiling relied on immunoSEQ multiplex PCR, and the TCRdb table lists in-frame clones only, not all of them. The repertoire holds a few hundred thousand clones, around 50% seen once, with around 5% in the top ten. Sequenced input: CD8+ T cells sorted from blood. All receptors come from a human donor in good health. CDR3s include the opening cysteine and the closing phenylalanine or tryptophan. D genes are given only for firm matches. Only part of the rows carry a size: once, few, many, or a class if the clone is expanded.

clone size,V gene,D gene,J gene,CDR3 DNA,CDR3 protein
.,TRBV2,.,TRBJ1-2,TGTGCCAGCAGTGGACTACCTGGCTACACCTTC,CASSGLPGYTF
.,TRBV7-8,TRBD2,TRBJ2-4,TGTGCCAGCAGCTTAGAAGCTAGCGGCGCCAAAAACATTCAGTACTTC,CASSLEASGAKNIQYF
.,TRBV29-1,.,TRBJ2-2,TGCAGCGTTGAGGAGGGGACCAACACCGGGGAGCTGTTTTTT,CSVEEGTNTGELFF
once,TRBV2,.,TRBJ2-1,TGTGCCAGCAGGGGGGGCTCAAATGAGCAGTTCTTC,CASRGGSNEQFF
.,TRBV27,TRBD1,TRBJ2-6,TGTGCCAGCAGTTTAGGGACAGGGGGCCCTGGGGCCAACGTCCTGACTTTC,CASSLGTGGPGANVLTF
few,TRBV13,.,TRBJ1-5,TGTGCCAGCAGCTCGAGACAAGGCAATCAGCCCCAGCATTTT,CASSSRQGNQPQHF
.,TRBV6-4,.,TRBJ1-2,TGTGCCAGCAGTGACGGTTCGGGCCCGGGGTCGGGCTACACCTTC,CASSDGSGPGSGYTF
.,TRBV6-5,.,TRBJ1-1,TGTGCCAGCAGTTACTCCCCGGGCACTGAAGCTTTCTTT,CASSYSPGTEAFF
few,TRBV7-9,TRBD1,TRBJ1-3,TGTGCCAGCAGCCCCACGGACAGGGGAGCTGGAAACACCATATATTTT,CASSPTDRGAGNTIYF
few,TRBV19,.,TRBJ1-1,TGTGCCAGTACCCCGGGACTGGGGATGAGCACTGAAGCTTTCTTT,CASTPGLGMSTEAFF
.,TRBV25-1,.,TRBJ2-2,TGTGCCAGCAGCGTCCCGGGAAAGGAGAACACCGGGGAGCTGTTTTTT,CASSVPGKENTGELFF
.,TRBV27,.,TRBJ1-5,TGTGCCAGCAGTGTTGGGTCTTCCAATCAGCCCCAGCATTTT,CASSVGSSNQPQHF
few,TRBV7-9,.,TRBJ2-1,TGTGCCAGCAGCTTAGGGTTTGGGGTAAATGAGCAGTTCTTC,CASSLGFGVNEQFF
.,TRBV7-9,.,TRBJ1-6,TGTGCCAGCAGCCTAGAGTCGACGGGTTCACCCCTCCACTTT,CASSLESTGSPLHF
.,TRBV13,TRBD2,TRBJ2-3,TGTGCCAGCAGCCGTAGCGGGGGGGTAGTCACAGATACGCAGTATTTT,CASSRSGGVVTDTQYF
.,TRBV4-1,TRBD2,TRBJ2-3,TGCGCCAGCAGCCCTAGCGGGGGGGCCGTGGGCACAGATACGCAGTATTTT,CASSPSGGAVGTDTQYF
.,TRBV29-1,.,TRBJ2-1,TGCAGCGCCAGCGAAAGGGCTGCCTACAATGAGCAGTTCTTC,CSASERAAYNEQFF
.,TRBV2,TRBD2,TRBJ2-3,TGTGCCAGCGGAGGGACTAGCACCACTAGCACAGATACGCAGTATTTT,CASGGTSTTSTDTQYF
.,TRBV5-4,TRBD2,TRBJ2-1,TGTGCCAGCAGCTTTGCCGGACTAGCGTACAATGAGCAGTTCTTC,CASSFAGLAYNEQFF
.,TRBV27,.,TRBJ2-7,TGTGCCAGCAGTCCAGGGGCCAGCTACGAGCAGTACTTC,CASSPGASYEQYF
.,TRBV4-1,TRBD2,TRBJ2-1,TGCGCCAGCAGCCTCCGACTAGCGGGGGTGATTGAGCAGTTCTTC,CASSLRLAGVIEQFF
.,TRBV18,.,TRBJ2-5,TGTGCCAGCTCACCACCGGGGGAGACCCAGTACTTC,CASSPPGETQYF
.,TRBV19,.,TRBJ2-7,TGTGCCAGTAGTCCCCGGACTAATCGCTACGAGCAGTACTTC,CASSPRTNRYEQYF
.,TRBV13,.,TRBJ1-1,TGTGCCAGCAGCTTAGGCCGGGGAGACACTGAAGCTTTCTTT,CASSLGRGDTEAFF
.,TRBV2,TRBD1,TRBJ2-7,TGTGCCAGCAGGGGGACAGGGGGCAAATACGAGCAGTACTTC,CASRGTGGKYEQYF
.,TRBV27,.,TRBJ2-7,TGTGCCAGCATGGGGGGTTCGCGGGAGCAGTACTTC,CASMGGSREQYF
.,TRBV9,TRBD1,TRBJ2-7,TGTGCCAGCAGCGGGCAGGGGGCCTACGAGCAGTACTTC,CASSGQGAYEQYF
.,TRBV13,.,TRBJ1-4,TGTGCCAGCAGCTTAGGTCAGGGTTATGAAAAACTGTTTTTT,CASSLGQGYEKLFF
few,TRBV9,TRBD2,TRBJ2-2,TGTGCCAGCAGCCTTGTTTTTAGCGGGGGAGCTACCGGGGAGCTGTTTTTT,CASSLVFSGGATGELFF
.,TRBV6-5,.,TRBJ1-5,TGTGCCAGCAGTCCCTTGGGTAGCAATCAGCCCCAGCATTTT,CASSPLGSNQPQHF
once,TRBV27,.,TRBJ2-3,TGTGCTACTAGAGGGGCAGATACGCAGTATTTT,CATRGADTQYF
once,TRBV4-1,.,TRBJ1-1,TGCGCCAGCAGCCAGACCGGATTCCGAGCTTTCTTT,CASSQTGFRAFF
.,TRBV5-6,TRBD2,TRBJ2-3,TGTGCCAGCAGCAGGACTAGTACAGGCCTCACAGATACGCAGTATTTT,CASSRTSTGLTDTQYF
.,TRBV7-9,.,TRBJ1-1,TGTGCCAGCAGCTTAGCCGGTCGAGACATTCCGGAAGCTTTCTTT,CASSLAGRDIPEAFF
.,TRBV7-9,TRBD1,TRBJ1-2,TGTGCCAGCAGCCCAACCCCGACACAGGGGGCAAAAGGCTACACCTTC,CASSPTPTQGAKGYTF
few,TRBV7-3,.,TRBJ2-3,TGTGCCAGCAGCTTATCGCATAGGGAGCCAGATACGCAGTATTTT,CASSLSHREPDTQYF
.,TRBV19,.,TRBJ1-6,TGTGCCAGTAGTATAGGGAGTAATTCACCCCTCCACTTT,CASSIGSNSPLHF
few,TRBV19,TRBD1,TRBJ2-2,TGTGCCAGTAGCGGCTTGGACAGGGTCGCCGGGGAGCTGTTTTTT,CASSGLDRVAGELFF
medium-sized,TRBV15,TRBD1,TRBJ2-5,TGTGCCACCAGCTTCGGACAGGAACAAGAGACCCAGTACTTC,CATSFGQEQETQYF
once,TRBV6-5,TRBD2,TRBJ2-1,TGTGCCAGCAGTTTGTTAGCGGGGTCCTACAATGAGCAGTTCTTC,CASSLLAGSYNEQFF
.,TRBV7-2,.,TRBJ2-3,TGTGCCAGCAGCCTATCGATGACGGGACATATCACAGATACGCAGTATTTT,CASSLSMTGHITDTQYF
.,TRBV27,TRBD1,TRBJ1-5,TGTGCCAGCAGTTTATCCGGGACAGGGGGAGGTCAGCCCCAGCATTTT,CASSLSGTGGGQPQHF
once,TRBV5-1,.,TRBJ2-5,TGCGCCAGCAGCTTGTTAACCGAAGAGACCCAGTACTTC,CASSLLTEETQYF
.,TRBV7-9,.,TRBJ1-2,TGTGCCAGCAGCTTCCAGGGTTCTGAAGGCTACACCTTC,CASSFQGSEGYTF
.,TRBV9,TRBD2,TRBJ2-1,TGTGCCAGCAGCGTTAATAGCGGGGGGCCACCCTACAATGAGCAGTTCTTC,CASSVNSGGPPYNEQFF
few,TRBV29-1,.,TRBJ2-1,TGCAGCGTTGAAGAGGGGAACAATGAGCAGTTCTTC,CSVEEGNNEQFF
.,TRBV4-1,TRBD1,TRBJ1-6,TGCGCCAGCAGCCCGACAGGGTTTAATTCACCCCTCCACTTT,CASSPTGFNSPLHF
.,TRBV29-1,.,TRBJ2-1,TGCAGCGTTGTGGCTAGCAAGGGCAATGAGCAGTTCTTC,CSVVASKGNEQFF
few,TRBV4-1,TRBD2,TRBJ2-7,TGCGCCAGCAGCCAAGTGCCGGCTAGCGGGTCCTACGAGCAGTACTTC,CASSQVPASGSYEQYF
.,TRBV30,.,TRBJ2-7,TGTGCCTGGAGTGTTCGGGACCACTACGAGCAGTACTTC,CAWSVRDHYEQYF
.,TRBV29-1,.,TRBJ1-5,TGCAGCGTTGAAGAAGGGGGAGGGCAGCCCCAGCATTTT,CSVEEGGGQPQHF
.,TRBV9,.,TRBJ2-1,TGTGCCAGCAGCGTAGAGGGAGACGAGCAGTTCTTC,CASSVEGDEQFF
.,TRBV27,TRBD1,TRBJ1-1,TGTGCCAGCAGTACTTTTGGGACAGGGGACACTGAAGCTTTCTTT,CASSTFGTGDTEAFF
few,TRBV23-1,TRBD1,TRBJ1-3,TGCGCCAGCACGATCCGGAGGACAGGGGACGGAAACACCATATATTTT,CASTIRRTGDGNTIYF
.,TRBV13,.,TRBJ1-6,TGTGCCAGCAGCGGGACATCAAAATCACCCCTCCACTTT,CASSGTSKSPLHF
.,TRBV19,.,TRBJ1-1,TGTGCCAGTAGTCCCCCCGGCAGCGTCACTGAAGCTTTCTTT,CASSPPGSVTEAFF
.,TRBV27,.,TRBJ1-1,TGTGCCAGCAGTTTGTCCTGGAACACTGAAGCTTTCTTT,CASSLSWNTEAFF